This T cell receptor beta chain was observed in a study of T cell changes during pregnancy in multiple sclerosis. The length of the CDR3 is 17 residues. Germline V gene data show CDR1 as MNHEY and CDR2 as SMNVEV (reference sequence). Trimming cost V 4 bases and J 1 base, with 17 bases left between them. Profiling relied on immunoSEQ multiplex PCR, and the TCRdb table lists in-frame clones only, not all of them. In the table there are over 35,000 clones, roughly 92% of which are singletons. V usage is TRBV27 and J usage is TRBJ2-1; D is possibly TRBD2 (5 bases). This sequence originates from a female donor with multiple sclerosis, enrolled in a pregnancy study. The source was peripheral blood, collected before pregnancy. CDR3 loop: CASSSGLVTQSYNEQFF. In DNA form, the CDR3 reads TGTGCCAGCAGTTCCGGACTGGTAACTCAATCCTACAATGAGCAGTTCTTC.